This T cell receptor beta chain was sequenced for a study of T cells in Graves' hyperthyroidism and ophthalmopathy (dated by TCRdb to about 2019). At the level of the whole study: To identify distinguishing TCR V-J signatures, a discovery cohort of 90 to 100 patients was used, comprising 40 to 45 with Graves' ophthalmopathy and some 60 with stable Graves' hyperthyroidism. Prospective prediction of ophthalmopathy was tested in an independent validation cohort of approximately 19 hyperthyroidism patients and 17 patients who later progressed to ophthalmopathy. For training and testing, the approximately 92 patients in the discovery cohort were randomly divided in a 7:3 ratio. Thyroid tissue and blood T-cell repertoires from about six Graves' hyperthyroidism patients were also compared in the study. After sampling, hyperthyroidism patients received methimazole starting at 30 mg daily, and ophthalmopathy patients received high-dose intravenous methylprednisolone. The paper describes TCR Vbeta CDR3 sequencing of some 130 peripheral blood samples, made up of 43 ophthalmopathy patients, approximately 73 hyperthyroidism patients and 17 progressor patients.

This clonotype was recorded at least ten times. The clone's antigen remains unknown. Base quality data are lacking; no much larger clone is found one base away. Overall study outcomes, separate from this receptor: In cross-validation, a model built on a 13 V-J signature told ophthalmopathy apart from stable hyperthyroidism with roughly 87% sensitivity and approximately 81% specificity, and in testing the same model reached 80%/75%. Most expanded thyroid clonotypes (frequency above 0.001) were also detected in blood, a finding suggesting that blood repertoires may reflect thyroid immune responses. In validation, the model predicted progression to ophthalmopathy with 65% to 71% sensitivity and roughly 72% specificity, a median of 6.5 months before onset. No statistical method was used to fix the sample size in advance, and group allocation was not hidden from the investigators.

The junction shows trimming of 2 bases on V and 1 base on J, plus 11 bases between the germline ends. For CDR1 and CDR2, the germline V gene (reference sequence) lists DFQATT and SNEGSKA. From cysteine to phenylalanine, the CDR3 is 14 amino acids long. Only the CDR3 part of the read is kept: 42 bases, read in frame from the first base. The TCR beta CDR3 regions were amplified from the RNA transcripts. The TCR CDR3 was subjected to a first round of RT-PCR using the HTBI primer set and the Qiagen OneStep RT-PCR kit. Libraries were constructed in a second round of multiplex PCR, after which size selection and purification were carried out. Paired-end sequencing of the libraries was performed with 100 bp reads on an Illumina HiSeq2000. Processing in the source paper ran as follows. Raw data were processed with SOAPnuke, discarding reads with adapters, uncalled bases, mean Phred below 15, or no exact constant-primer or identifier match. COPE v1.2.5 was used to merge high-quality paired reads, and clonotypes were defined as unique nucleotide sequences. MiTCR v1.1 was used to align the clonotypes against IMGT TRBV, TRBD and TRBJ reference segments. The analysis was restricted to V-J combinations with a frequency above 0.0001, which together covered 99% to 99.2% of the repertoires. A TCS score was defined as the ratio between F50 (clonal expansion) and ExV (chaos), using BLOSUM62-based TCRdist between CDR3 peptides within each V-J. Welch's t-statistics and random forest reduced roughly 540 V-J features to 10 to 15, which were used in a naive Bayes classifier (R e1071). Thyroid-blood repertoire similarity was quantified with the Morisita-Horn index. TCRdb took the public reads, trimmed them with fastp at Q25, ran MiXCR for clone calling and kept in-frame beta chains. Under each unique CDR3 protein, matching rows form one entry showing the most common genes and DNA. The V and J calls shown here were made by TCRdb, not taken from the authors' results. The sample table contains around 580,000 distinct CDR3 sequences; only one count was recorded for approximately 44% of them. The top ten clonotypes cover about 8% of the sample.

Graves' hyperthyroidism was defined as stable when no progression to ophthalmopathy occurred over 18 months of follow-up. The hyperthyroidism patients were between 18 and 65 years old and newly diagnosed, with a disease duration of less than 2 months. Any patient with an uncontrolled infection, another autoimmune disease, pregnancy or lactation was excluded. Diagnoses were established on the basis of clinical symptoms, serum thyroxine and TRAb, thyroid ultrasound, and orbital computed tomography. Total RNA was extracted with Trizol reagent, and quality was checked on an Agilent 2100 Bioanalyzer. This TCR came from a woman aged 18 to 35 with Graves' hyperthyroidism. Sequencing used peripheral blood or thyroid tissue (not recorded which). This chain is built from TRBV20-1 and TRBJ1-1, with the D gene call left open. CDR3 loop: CSARIDRENTEAFF. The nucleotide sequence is TGCAGTGCTAGAATCGACCGGGAGAACACTGAAGCTTTCTTT.